Listed below are T cell receptor beta chains from one sample, sequenced in a study of T cell repertoires in cytomegalovirus infection. Their target antigens are unknown. Each CDR3 protein is one row after TCRdb ran MiXCR on the reads. Counted here are around 120,000 distinct CDR3 sequences, around 40% occurring once; the ten biggest clones make up around 70%. Sequencing used CD8+ T cells from cultured PBMCs, obtained from culture after CMV antigen stimulation. Receptor source: a human donor in good health (CMV status not recorded). Some clones in this sample may be carry-over from other donors' samples. CDR3s include the opening cysteine and the closing phenylalanine or tryptophan. For some rows the clone size is stated as once, few or many, or as a class when expanded; others skip it.

clone size | J gene | V gene | CDR3 protein
- | TRBJ1-5 | TRBV2 | CASSEWRVSNQPQHF
few | TRBJ2-1 | TRBV28 | CASRYRTISYNEQFF
few | TRBJ1-4 | TRBV12-3/TRBV12-4 | CASKGDSPINEKLFF
- | TRBJ2-5 | TRBV7-4 | CASSTTGVDWYETQYF
many | TRBJ2-1 | TRBV7-2 | CASSLEARAPGNEQFF
- | TRBJ2-1 | TRBV19 | CASSIGGDSYNEQFF
- | TRBJ2-1 | TRBV20-1 | CSAGPAGGPVNEQFF
- | TRBJ2-1 | TRBV5-6 | CASSLRGSYNEQFF
- | TRBJ1-4 | TRBV4-1 | CASSQEQGEDEKLFF
- | TRBJ2-7 | TRBV7-2 | CASSLARRVPYEQYF
once | TRBJ2-7 | TRBV2 | CASRGTTTYEQYF
many | TRBJ1-1 | TRBV11-2 | CASSLRTGGTEAFF